The clone carrying this T cell receptor (beta chain) was observed a few times. The CDR3 extends over 13 amino acids. V was pared by 0 bases and J by 7 bases, with 11 bases between. Germline lookup yields CDR1 SGDLS and CDR2 YYNGEE. Tregs were sorted as CD4+CD25+CD127-/low cells. Each CDR3 protein gets one entry after TCRdb re-called the 5' RACE reads with MiXCR. Of 50,000 to 70,000 distinct CDR3 sequences detected, roughly 20% appear once; the ten largest clones hold 3.2%. The sample was tumor-infiltrating Tregs sorted from the breast tumor. The rearrangement links TRBV9 to TRBJ2-7; D is unresolved. This TCR came from a female donor with breast cancer. CDR3 amino acids: CASSVALGREQYF. In DNA form, the CDR3 reads TGTGCCAGCAGCGTAGCTCTAGGAAGGGAGCAGTACTTC.